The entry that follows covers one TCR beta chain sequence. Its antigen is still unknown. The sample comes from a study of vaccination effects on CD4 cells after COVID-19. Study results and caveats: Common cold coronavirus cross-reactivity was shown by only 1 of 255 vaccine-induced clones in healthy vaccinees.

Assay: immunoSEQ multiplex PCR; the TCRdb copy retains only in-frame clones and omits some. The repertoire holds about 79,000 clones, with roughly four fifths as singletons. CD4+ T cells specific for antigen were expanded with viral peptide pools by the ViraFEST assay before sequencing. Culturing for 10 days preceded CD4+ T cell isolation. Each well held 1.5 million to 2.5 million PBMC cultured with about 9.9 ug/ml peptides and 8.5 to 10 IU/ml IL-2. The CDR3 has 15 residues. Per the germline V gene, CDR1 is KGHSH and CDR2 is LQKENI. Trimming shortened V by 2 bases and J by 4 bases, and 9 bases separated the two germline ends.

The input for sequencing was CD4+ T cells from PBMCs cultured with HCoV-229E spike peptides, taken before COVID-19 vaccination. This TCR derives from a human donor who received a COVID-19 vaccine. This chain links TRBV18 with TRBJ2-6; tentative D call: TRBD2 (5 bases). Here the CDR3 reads CASSPLLAGANVLTF. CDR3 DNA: TGTGCCAGCTCACCATTGCTAGCCGGGGCCAACGTCCTGACTTTC.